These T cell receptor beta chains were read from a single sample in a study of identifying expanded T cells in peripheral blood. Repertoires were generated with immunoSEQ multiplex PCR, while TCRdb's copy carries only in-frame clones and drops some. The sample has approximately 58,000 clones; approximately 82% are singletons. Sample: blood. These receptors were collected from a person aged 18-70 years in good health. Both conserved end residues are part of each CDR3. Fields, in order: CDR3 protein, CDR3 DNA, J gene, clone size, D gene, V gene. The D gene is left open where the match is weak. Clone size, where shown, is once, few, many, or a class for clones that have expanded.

CASSGTGFSGNTIYF TGTGCCAGCAGCGGTACGGGGTTCTCTGGAAACACCATATATTTT TRBJ1-3 NA NA TRBV9
CASSLVTGKGGYTF TGTGCCAGCAGCTTGGTCACAGGGAAGGGTGGCTACACCTTC TRBJ1-2 few NA TRBV5-6
CASSFPRSGTSGNGNEQFF TGTGCCAGCAGCTTTCCGAGATCTGGGACTAGCGGAAATGGAAATGAGCAGTTCTTC TRBJ2-1 NA TRBD2 TRBV7-8
CASSLGQGNYGYTF TGTGCCAGCAGCTTAGGTCAGGGTAACTATGGCTACACCTTC TRBJ1-2 NA NA TRBV5-6
CASSTRHYEQYF TGTGCCAGCAGCACCCGCCACTACGAGCAGTACTTC TRBJ2-7 NA NA TRBV11-3
CASSFRAPQYEQFF TGCGCCAGCAGCTTCCGGGCCCCACAGTATGAGCAGTTCTTC TRBJ2-1 NA NA TRBV5-1
CSASVSYEQYF TGCAGCGCCAGCGTCTCCTACGAGCAGTACTTC TRBJ2-7 NA NA TRBV29-1
CASSHSGRGDTQYF TGTGCCAGCAGCCATTCGGGCCGGGGAGATACGCAGTATTTT TRBJ2-3 once NA TRBV7-8
CASSGGDGVRQPQHF TGTGCCAGCAGTGGGGGGGACGGAGTACGGCAGCCCCAGCATTTT TRBJ1-5 few NA TRBV6-1
CASSLGGRPSSYEQYF TGTGCCAGCAGTTTAGGGGGACGGCCGAGCTCCTACGAGCAGTACTTC TRBJ2-7 NA NA TRBV27
CASREVGRGTEAFF TGTGCCAGCAGAGAAGTCGGTCGGGGCACTGAAGCTTTCTTT TRBJ1-1 NA NA TRBV5-6
CASSGRQGGTQPQHF TGTGCCAGCAGTGGAAGACAGGGCGGGACCCAGCCCCAGCATTTT TRBJ1-5 once TRBD1 TRBV6-1
CASTPTWTSETQYF TGTGCCAGCACCCCCACCTGGACGTCGGAGACCCAGTACTTC TRBJ2-5 NA NA TRBV6-1
CASSNHSLQRGANVLTF TGTGCCAGCAGCAACCACAGCCTCCAGCGTGGGGCCAACGTCCTGACTTTC TRBJ2-6 NA NA TRBV21-1
CASSQDTDTQYF TGCGCCAGCAGCCAGGACACAGATACGCAGTATTTT TRBJ2-3 NA NA TRBV5-1
CVGRESMNTEAFF TGTGTCGGCAGGGAGAGCATGAACACTGAAGCTTTCTTT TRBJ1-1 NA NA TRBV6-6
CASSSTLQTRTDTQYF TGTGCCAGCAGCTCAACCCTACAAACCCGCACAGATACGCAGTATTTT TRBJ2-3 NA NA TRBV11-3
CASTGEFREKLFF TGTGCCAGCACAGGGGAATTTCGTGAAAAACTGTTTTTT TRBJ1-4 NA TRBD1 TRBV19
CASSYGLAGGSEQFF TGTGCCAGCAGTTACGGCCTAGCGGGGGGTAGTGAGCAGTTCTTC TRBJ2-1 once TRBD2 TRBV6-6
CASSRDYGTDTQYF TGTGCCAGCAGCCGCGACTACGGCACAGATACGCAGTATTTT TRBJ2-3 NA NA TRBV9
CASRDMTGLQGYGYTF TGTGCCAGCAGGGACATGACAGGGCTACAGGGCTATGGCTACACCTTC TRBJ1-2 once TRBD1 TRBV5-5
CASSVGRGNEKLFF TGTGCCAGCAGCGTAGGCAGAGGTAATGAAAAACTGTTTTTT TRBJ1-4 NA NA TRBV9
CASGLSSEGTDTQYF TGTGCTAGTGGTTTGTCTAGCGAAGGCACAGATACGCAGTATTTT TRBJ2-3 NA NA TRBV12-5
CASSESGTGSYGYTF TGTGCCAGCAGTGAAAGTGGGACAGGGTCCTATGGCTACACCTTC TRBJ1-2 NA TRBD1 TRBV6-1
CASSSREGQAIPYTF TGTGCCAGCAGCTCGAGGGAAGGACAAGCCATCCCCTACACCTTC TRBJ1-2 NA NA TRBV7-2
CASSLAGQSNQPQHF TGTGCCAGCAGCTTAGCCGGACAGAGCAATCAGCCCCAGCATTTT TRBJ1-5 NA NA TRBV7-8
CASSLDISYEQYF TGTGCCAGCAGCCTCGACATCTCCTACGAGCAGTACTTC TRBJ2-7 NA NA TRBV2
CASSPVGRTAGANVLTF TGTGCCAGCAGCCCGGTGGGGAGGACAGCTGGGGCCAACGTCCTGACTTTC TRBJ2-6 NA NA TRBV5-4